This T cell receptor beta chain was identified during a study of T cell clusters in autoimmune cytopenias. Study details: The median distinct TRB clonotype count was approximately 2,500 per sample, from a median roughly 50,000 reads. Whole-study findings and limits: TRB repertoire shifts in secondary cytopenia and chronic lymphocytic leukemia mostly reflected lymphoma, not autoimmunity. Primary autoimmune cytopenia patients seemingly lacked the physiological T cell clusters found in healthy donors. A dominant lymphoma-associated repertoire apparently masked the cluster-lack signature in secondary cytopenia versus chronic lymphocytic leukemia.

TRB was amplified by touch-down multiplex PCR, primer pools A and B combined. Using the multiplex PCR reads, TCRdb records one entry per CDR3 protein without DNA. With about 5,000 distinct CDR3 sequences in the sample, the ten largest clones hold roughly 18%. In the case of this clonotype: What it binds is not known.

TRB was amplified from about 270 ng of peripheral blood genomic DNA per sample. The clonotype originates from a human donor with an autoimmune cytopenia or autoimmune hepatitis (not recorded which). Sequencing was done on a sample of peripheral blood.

The CDR3 spells CSVSPGTQSGPQHF. V usage is TRBV29-1 and J usage is TRBJ1-5. The CDR3 consists of 14 residues. CDR1 SQVTM and CDR2 ANQGSEA come from the germline V gene.